This is a list of T cell receptor beta chains from one sample in a study of cytomegalovirus exposure and HLA in healthy donors. The protocol was immunoSEQ multiplex PCR, while the TCRdb copy is restricted to in-frame clones and leaves out a portion. The sample lists some 150,000 clones, 72% occurring once. The sample taken for sequencing was PBMCs. The receptors stem from a human donor in good health. CDR3s include the opening cysteine and the closing phenylalanine or tryptophan. Fields, in order: V gene, J gene, CDR3 protein.

V: TRBV7-9
J: TRBJ2-5
CDR3: CASSLAGAETQYF

V: TRBV21-1
J: TRBJ1-2
CDR3: CASRGGADGYTF

V: TRBV9
J: TRBJ1-3
CDR3: CASSPNRGWGNTIYF

V: TRBV30
J: TRBJ2-7
CDR3: CAWGVGGQGAYEQYF

V: TRBV7-6
J: TRBJ2-3
CDR3: CASSFRLLLRAGGLATDTQYF

V: TRBV12-5
J: TRBJ1-6
CDR3: CASDDRTSNSPLHF

V: TRBV2
J: TRBJ1-5
CDR3: CASSEAPDRVRHQPQHF

V: TRBV30
J: TRBJ1-6
CDR3: CACRTGLFYNSPLHF

V: TRBV5-4
J: TRBJ1-1
CDR3: CASSLSTGGEAFF

V: TRBV15
J: TRBJ2-1
CDR3: CATRISGGANEQFF

V: TRBV7-9
J: TRBJ1-1
CDR3: CASSLSQTANTEAFF

V: TRBV18
J: TRBJ2-7
CDR3: CASSPGSDYEQYF

V: TRBV30
J: TRBJ1-1
CDR3: CANRPTGRDTEAFF

V: TRBV7-9
J: TRBJ2-5
CDR3: CASSSPKGSGGPGETQYF

V: TRBV5-1
J: TRBJ2-1
CDR3: CASSFSGGFNEQFF

V: TRBV7-9
J: TRBJ2-7
CDR3: CASSPDISYEQYF

V: TRBV4-1
J: TRBJ2-1
CDR3: CASSQDGQGGYNEQFF

V: TRBV6-5
J: TRBJ1-1
CDR3: CASSDRGEKGFF

V: TRBV5-6
J: TRBJ2-7
CDR3: CASSYWTGGSYEQYF

V: TRBV6-5
J: TRBJ1-2
CDR3: CASRGQSRGYTF

V: TRBV5-1
J: TRBJ2-5
CDR3: CASSLDRAQEQYF

V: TRBV18
J: TRBJ1-4
CDR3: CASSPRNEKLFF

V: TRBV14
J: TRBJ2-7
CDR3: CASSVTSGGSYEQYF

V: TRBV29-1
J: TRBJ1-3
CDR3: CSVIDREMRNTIYF

V: TRBV7-6
J: TRBJ2-1
CDR3: CASSLLTGQKYNEQFF

V: TRBV27
J: TRBJ2-7
CDR3: CASSLGGGIYEQYF

V: TRBV2
J: TRBJ1-2
CDR3: CASSEAGTGRIYGYTF

V: TRBV10-1
J: TRBJ1-1
CDR3: CASSTRDTEAFF

V: TRBV27
J: TRBJ2-6
CDR3: CASSSGQVPSGANVLTF

V: TRBV6-4
J: TRBJ1-1
CDR3: CASSATGTTEAFF

V: TRBV27
J: TRBJ2-5
CDR3: CASKTGVFQETQYF

V: TRBV11-3
J: TRBJ2-2
CDR3: CASSLDLGGSVAGELFF

V: TRBV5-1
J: TRBJ1-4
CDR3: CASTDRGPDEKLFF

V: TRBV23-1
J: TRBJ1-5
CDR3: CASSQSGRGRGPQPQHF

V: TRBV5-1
J: TRBJ2-2
CDR3: CASSYPPENPISGELFF

V: TRBV4-1
J: TRBJ1-1
CDR3: CASSQGDRINTEAFF

V: TRBV5-4
J: TRBJ2-2
CDR3: CASSLFTGILPGELFF

V: TRBV9
J: TRBJ2-2
CDR3: CASSVAVTVTGELFF

V: TRBV2
J: TRBJ1-6
CDR3: CASSVRTGGNSPLHF

V: TRBV29-1
J: TRBJ1-2
CDR3: CSVGGQGINYGYTF

V: TRBV5-1
J: TRBJ2-2
CDR3: CASSFGGALDTGELFF

V: TRBV19
J: TRBJ1-1
CDR3: CASSRGDWTEAFF

V: TRBV2
J: TRBJ1-2
CDR3: CASRGDDLTGSYGYTF

V: TRBV1
J: TRBJ1-1
CDR3: CTSSQAGTGGASDTEAFF

V: TRBV30
J: TRBJ1-6
CDR3: CAWRTGGDSPLHF